The 32 T cell receptor beta chains below were found in one sample sequenced in a study of OX40 agonist ivuxolimab in advanced cancers. Assay used: immunoSEQ multiplex PCR; TCRdb lists only in-frame clones, some missing. The sample holds tens of thousands of clones, about 92% seen once. The source was CD4+ or CD8+ T cells sorted from blood, collected in a trial of the OX40 agonist ivuxolimab. These receptors originate from an adult with an advanced solid tumor such as melanoma, head and neck, liver or kidney cancer.

The chain has TRBV27 and TRBJ2-7; 9 positions match TRBD1. Trimming took 7 bases from V and 1 from J; bases not matched to a gene: 8. The CDR3 totals 15 residues. Germline assignment: CDR1 MNHEY and CDR2 SMNVEV (reference sequence). The CDR3, as DNA: TGTGCCAGCAAACCCCCGGGACAGGGATCCTACGAGCAGTACTTC. It translates to CASKPPGQGSYEQYF.

The chain has TRBV19 and TRBJ2-5, with 9 bases fitting TRBD2. Germline V gene sequence: CDR1 LNHDA, CDR2 SQIVND (reference sequence). V lost 2 bases to trimming and J lost 7 bases; unmatched junction nucleotides: 8. This CDR3 region has 15 residues. CDR3: CASSIIAGDIGTQYF. CDR3 DNA: TGTGCCAGTAGTATAATAGCGGGGGATATTGGGACCCAGTACTTC.

The CDR3 loop is CAWSAEETQYF. CDR3 bases: TGTGCCTGGAGCGCTGAAGAGACCCAGTACTTC. The chain recombines TRBV30 with TRBJ2-5, with D unresolved. CDR1 and CDR2 from the germline V gene are GTSNPN and SVGIG (reference sequence). This CDR3 comprises 11 residues. V gave up 3 bases and J gave up 3 bases, with 5 bases separating them.

This clone appeared once. The chain employs TRBV28 and TRBJ1-5; the D is unclear. The germline V gene has CDR1 MDHEN and CDR2 SYDVKM. Trimming stripped 3 bases from V and 4 bases from J, with 4 bases between. The CDR3 consists of 12 residues. The CDR3 reads CASSLGNQPQHF. The CDR3 DNA is TGTGCCAGCAGTTTGGGGAATCAGCCCCAGCATTTT.

V gene TRBV14 combines with J gene TRBJ2-1, with 11 nucleotides matching TRBD2. The CDR3 runs 17 residues. The ends lost 1 base at V and 3 bases at J; junction bases unmatched: 5. Germline CDR1 SGHDN, CDR2 FVKESK. CDR3 amino acids: CASSQVGGLAVYNEQFF. In DNA form, the CDR3 reads TGTGCCAGCAGCCAAGTGGGGGGACTAGCGGTCTACAATGAGCAGTTCTTC.

The rearrangement uses TRBV5-1 and TRBJ2-2; no firm D call. The CDR3 is made up of 15 amino acids. Trimming shortened V by 0 bases and J by 0 bases, and 6 bases separated the two germline ends. Germline loops: CDR1 SGHRS, CDR2 YFSETQ. CDR3 coding DNA: TGCGCCAGCAGCTTGGATAGACCGAACACCGGGGAGCTGTTTTTT. Its protein product is CASSLDRPNTGELFF.

DNA for the CDR3: TGTGCCAGCAGCTTTGGGGGGTCGAGATATGGCTACACCTTC. Amino acids: CASSFGGSRYGYTF. This sequence joins TRBV7-9 and TRBJ1-2; D is possibly TRBD1 (5 bases). The V and J ends lost 3 bases and 5 bases respectively, with 13 bases between them. Germline assignment: CDR1 SEHNR and CDR2 FQNEAQ (reference sequence). CDR3 length: 14 residues.

J is TRBJ1-2 and V is TRBV30; possible D gene TRBD1, 6 bases. CDR1 is GTSNPN, CDR2 SVGIG, per germline (reference sequence). The CDR3 extends over 15 amino acids. V was shortened by 8 bases and J by 4 bases, with 23 bases between the two germline ends. The CDR3 DNA reads as TGTGCCAGAAAAGAATCTGGGGGGCGCGTCTATGGCTACACCTTC. Amino acid sequence: CARKESGGRVYGYTF.

The chain employs TRBV6-6 and TRBJ2-7, with a weak D call TRBD1 (5 bases). The CDR3 contains 12 residues. The V and J ends lost 4 bases and 2 bases respectively, with 6 bases between them. CDR1 and CDR2 (germline): MNHNY, SVGAGI (reference sequence). As DNA, the CDR3 is TGTGCCAGCAGTTTACAGGCCTACGAGCAGTACTTC. Translating gives CASSLQAYEQYF.

This clone was found once. The rearrangement uses TRBV29-1 and TRBJ2-3; D could derive from TRBD1 or TRBD2 (7 bases each). Per germline, CDR1 SQVTM and CDR2 ANQGSEA. Trimming removed 2 bases from V and 4 bases from J, with 16 bases in between. The CDR3 contains 15 residues. For the CDR3, the DNA is TGCAGCGTTGAACCGACAGGGAGGGTACCAGATACGCAGTATTTT. Translation gives CSVEPTGRVPDTQYF.

The CDR3 coding sequence is TGTGCCAGCAGTGATCAGGACAGGGTCTATGGCTACACCTTC. Its protein product is CASSDQDRVYGYTF. The chain carries TRBV6-1 and TRBJ1-2; 8 positions match TRBD1. There are 14 residues in the CDR3. Trimming at V came to 3 bases and at J to 4 bases, leaving 4 bases not matched to a gene. The germline CDR1 and CDR2 sequences are MNHNS and SASEGT.

The chain links TRBV7-8 to TRBJ1-5; D uncertain. The germline V gene has CDR1 SGHVS and CDR2 FQNEAQ. The CDR3 contains 14 residues. V lost 1 base, J lost 5 bases, and 9 bases lay in between. CDR3 nucleotides: TGTGCCAGCAGCTTAGGGGCCGGCCATCAGCCCCAGCATTTT. This gives the protein CASSLGAGHQPQHF.

This clone was counted a few times. V usage is TRBV30 and J usage is TRBJ1-5, with 11 bases that match TRBD1. V dropped 2 bases and J dropped 6; count of bases not matched to a gene: 6. Germline CDR1 reads GTSNPN; CDR2 reads SVGIG (reference sequence). The CDR3 contains 15 residues. CDR3 coding DNA: TGTGCCTGGAGTCTAGGACAGGGGGCAAGTCAGCCCCAGCATTTT. Its protein is CAWSLGQGASQPQHF.

The V gene is TRBV2, the J gene TRBJ1-2; no clear D. Trimming cost V 7 bases and J 2 bases, with 11 bases left between them. There are 13 residues in the CDR3. Germline V gene sequence: CDR1 SNHLY, CDR2 FYNNEI. The CDR3 DNA sequence: TGTGCCAGCACGAGGTACCTGAACTATGGCTACACCTTC. Protein product: CASTRYLNYGYTF. The full variable domain, its missing parts supplied by reference TRBV2 and TRBJ1-2, is EPEVTQTPSHQVTQMGQEVILRCVPISNHLYFYWYRQILGQKVEFLVSFYNNEISEKSEIFDDQFSVERPDGSNFTLKIRSTKLEDSAMYFCASTRYLNYGYTFGSGTRLTVV.

The CDR3 region is CASSYLAGTGGPEQYF. The CDR3 DNA follows: TGTGCCAGCAGTTACCTGGCGGGGACAGGGGGGCCCGAGCAGTACTTC. V and J are TRBV6-5 and TRBJ2-7; 11 bases fit TRBD1. V was pared by 2 bases and J by 6 bases, with 9 bases of the junction left unmatched. Germline loops: CDR1 MNHEY, CDR2 SVGAGI. This CDR3 has 16 residues.

This clone was seen once. CDR3 sequence reads: CAWRGRARNTEAFF. CDR3 in DNA: TGTGCCTGGAGGGGCAGGGCCCGGAACACTGAAGCTTTCTTT. The chain couples TRBV30 to TRBJ1-1, with D perhaps matching TRBD1 (5 bases). The germline gives CDR1 GTSNPN, CDR2 SVGIG (reference sequence). The CDR3 runs 14 residues. The V gene lost 3 bases and the J gene lost 1 base, with 12 bases spanning the gap.

The rearrangement joins TRBV27 to TRBJ2-2; 16 bases fit TRBD2. Germline V lookup: CDR1 MNHEY, CDR2 SMNVEV (reference sequence). The length of the CDR3 is 19 residues. Germline trimming cut 4 bases from V and 2 bases from J; bases unmatched to any gene: 7. The CDR3 bases are TGTGCCAGCAGTTGGGGACTAGCGGGGGGGCAACTCAACACCGGGGAGCTGTTTTTT. This sequence encodes CASSWGLAGGQLNTGELFF.

The chain joins TRBV10-2 to TRBJ1-1; maybe TRBD1 (5 bases). Germline V lookup: CDR1 WSHSY, CDR2 SAAADI. The CDR3 has 12 amino acids. V lost 6 bases to trimming and J lost 4 bases, with 9 bases between them. CDR3 sequence: CASRTGGTEAFF. The CDR3 DNA reads as TGCGCCAGCAGGACCGGGGGCACTGAAGCTTTCTTT.

V gene TRBV19 combines with J gene TRBJ1-5; D gene unclear. The CDR3 length is 14 residues. Trimming removed 3 bases at V and 2 bases at J, with 8 bases between. Germline V CDR1 and CDR2: LNHDA, SQIVND (reference sequence). Here the CDR3 DNA reads TGTGCCAGTAGTATCAGGTCTGGCAATCAGCCCCAGCATTTT. It yields the protein CASSIRSGNQPQHF.

This sequence joins TRBV7-9 and TRBJ2-7, with TRBD1 matching over 9 bases. Trimming took 3 bases from V and 5 from J; bases not matched to a gene: 11. CDR3 size: 16 residues. Germline V gives CDR1 SEHNR, CDR2 FQNEAQ (reference sequence). The CDR3 bases are TGTGCCAGCAGCTTGGGGACCGGGACAGGGCACCACGAGCAGTACTTC. It encodes CASSLGTGTGHHEQYF.

CDR3 coding DNA: TGTGCCAGCAGCTTAGCCGGGCGGTCGAACACTGAAGCTTTCTTT. Translation gives CASSLAGRSNTEAFF. The rearrangement joins TRBV11-2 to TRBJ1-1; D is unresolved. CDR3 length equals 15 residues. Germline-derived CDR1 and CDR2 are SGHAT and FQNNGV. V was cut by 1 base and J by 1 base, with 10 bases left in between.

The chain is built from TRBV5-6 and TRBJ2-3; no firm D call. Per the germline V gene, CDR1 is SGHDT and CDR2 is YYEEEE. This CDR3 has 12 amino acids. V gave up 0 bases and J gave up 6 bases, with 5 bases separating them. The CDR3: CASSLVSDTQYF. The CDR3 region has the DNA TGTGCCAGCAGCTTGGTGTCGGATACGCAGTATTTT. Together with reference TRBV5-6 and TRBJ2-3, the CDR3 gives the full variable domain: DAGVTQSPTHLIKTRGQQVTLRCSPKSGHDTVSWYQQALGQGPQFIFQYYEEEERQRGNFPDRFSGHQFPNYSSELNVNALLLGDSALYLCASSLVSDTQYFGPGTRLTVL.

V gene TRBV27 combines with J gene TRBJ2-1, with D perhaps matching TRBD1 or TRBD2 (5 bases each). Trimming cost V 4 bases and J 5 bases, with 24 bases left between them. Germline V gene sequence: CDR1 MNHEY, CDR2 SMNVEV (reference sequence). The CDR3 spans 18 residues. DNA for the CDR3: TGTGCCAGCAGTTACCTGAAGGTAACCGGGACCTTTAACAATGAGCAGTTCTTC. As protein: CASSYLKVTGTFNNEQFF.

This chain connects TRBV5-1 to TRBJ2-5; D call uncertain. The germline V and J ends were trimmed by 0 bases and 5 bases, with 14 bases remaining between them. This CDR3 comprises 15 residues. Germline V CDR1 and CDR2: SGHRS, YFSETQ. For the CDR3, the DNA is TGCGCCAGCAGCTTGGTGGCAGGTACGAAGGAGACCCAGTACTTC. Amino acids: CASSLVAGTKETQYF.

The genes are TRBV27 and TRBJ1-4, with 7 bases fitting TRBD1. The trim removed 5 bases at V and 3 bases at J, leaving 3 bases unmatched. Germline CDR1 reads MNHEY; CDR2 reads SMNVEV (reference sequence). This CDR3 comprises 14 residues. DNA for the CDR3: TGTGCCAGCAGTGCGGACAGGTCTAATGAAAAACTGTTTTTT. Protein: CASSADRSNEKLFF.

V gene TRBV5-1 combines with J gene TRBJ1-5; maybe TRBD1 (6 bases). V was clipped by 2 bases and J by 4 bases, with 7 bases between them. The CDR3 is 13 residues long. Germline V lookup: CDR1 SGHRS, CDR2 YFSETQ. Here the CDR3 DNA reads TGCGCCAGCAGCTTAACAGGGAATCAGCCCCAGCATTTT. Its protein product is CASSLTGNQPQHF.

The V call is TRBV28, the J call TRBJ1-5; no definite D call. This CDR3 comprises 15 residues. CDR1 and CDR2 (germline): MDHEN, SYDVKM. V was trimmed by 5 bases and J by 0 bases, leaving 11 bases between them. The CDR3 sequence: CASSRKRNSNQPQHF. The DNA of the CDR3 is TGTGCCAGCAGTCGGAAACGAAATAGCAATCAGCCCCAGCATTTT. Drawing the rest from reference TRBV28 and TRBJ1-5, the complete variable domain is DVKVTQSSRYLVKRTGEKVFLECVQDMDHENMFWYRQDPGLGLRLIYFSYDVKMKEKGDIPEGYSVSREKKERFSLILESASTNQTSMYLCASSRKRNSNQPQHFGDGTRLSIL.

This clone showed up just once. This chain connects TRBV27 to TRBJ2-2; D remains ambiguous. The length of the CDR3 is 14 residues. The ends were cut back, 7 bases at V and 4 bases at J, with 13 bases in the middle. The germline gives CDR1 MNHEY, CDR2 SMNVEV (reference sequence). The CDR3: CASTPSGSTGELFF. The CDR3 DNA reads as TGTGCCAGCACCCCCTCGGGCAGCACCGGGGAGCTGTTTTTT.

J is TRBJ2-6 and V is TRBV4-1; the D call may be TRBD1 or TRBD2 (5 bases each). V lost 0 bases and J lost 2, with 14 bases in between. Germline assignment: CDR1 MGHRA and CDR2 YSYEKL. The CDR3 is 18 amino acids. CDR3 loop: CASSQEGTRVAGANVLTF. CDR3 in DNA: TGCGCCAGCAGCCAAGAGGGGACCAGGGTTGCTGGGGCCAACGTCCTGACTTTC.

The rearrangement uses TRBV4-1 and TRBJ2-3; 8 bases align to TRBD2. The V gene's germline CDR1 is MGHRA and CDR2 YSYEKL. The CDR3 extends over 17 amino acids. V lost 4 bases and J lost 2; bases outside the gene matches: 11. CDR3 in DNA: TGCGCCAGCAGCCCTGGAGGAGGCGGGGGGTACACAGATACGCAGTATTTT. Translation: CASSPGGGGGYTDTQYF.

This rearrangement joins TRBV6-6 to TRBJ2-5, with a tentative D call TRBD1 (6 bases). V lost 6 bases and J lost 4, with 18 bases in between. The CDR3 runs 15 residues. Germline CDR1 is MNHNY and CDR2 is SVGAGI (reference sequence). The chain's CDR3 is CASSRGRDKGETQYF. CDR3 DNA: TGTGCCAGCAGCCGCGGACGGGACAAGGGAGAGACCCAGTACTTC.

Only one count was recorded for this clone. The J gene is TRBJ2-4, the V gene TRBV5-6; D might be TRBD1 (5 bases). Germline V gene lookup returns CDR1 SGHDT and CDR2 YYEEEE. The germline V and J ends were trimmed by 1 base and 2 bases, with 10 bases remaining between them. The CDR3 covers 15 residues. CDR3 nucleotides: TGTGCCAGCAGCTTGTTCTCAGGGCCCAAAAACATTCAGTACTTC. This gives the protein CASSLFSGPKNIQYF.